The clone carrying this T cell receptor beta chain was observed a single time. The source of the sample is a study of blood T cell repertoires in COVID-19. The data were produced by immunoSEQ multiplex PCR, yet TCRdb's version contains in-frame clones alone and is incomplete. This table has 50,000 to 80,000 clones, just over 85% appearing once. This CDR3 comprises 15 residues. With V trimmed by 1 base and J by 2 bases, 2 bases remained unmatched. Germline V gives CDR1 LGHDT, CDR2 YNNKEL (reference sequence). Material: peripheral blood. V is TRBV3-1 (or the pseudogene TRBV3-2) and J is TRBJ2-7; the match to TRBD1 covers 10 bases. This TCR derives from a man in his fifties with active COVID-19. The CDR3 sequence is CASSQGQGAPYEQYF. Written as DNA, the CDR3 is TGTGCCAGCAGCCAAGGACAGGGGGCCCCCTACGAGCAGTACTTC.